Listed below are T cell receptor beta chains from one sample, sequenced in a study of T-cell reconstitution after alpha-beta-depleted transplantation in children. From the PCR reads, TCRdb called clonotypes with MiXCR, one entry per CDR3 protein. The sample includes hundreds of thousands of distinct CDR3 sequences, 15% to 20% of them seen just once. This sample comprised PBMCs, mostly from graft donor cells, obtained 360 days after TCRalphabeta/CD19-depleted stem cell transplant. The source of these receptors is a male patient younger than 18 who had a stem cell transplant for acute lymphoblastic leukemia, so the T cells may come from the graft donor. Both conserved end residues are part of each CDR3.

v_gene | CDR3aa
TRBV7-8 | CASSPSRTVLNQPQHF
TRBV7-8 | CASSLGWGTLVQAKETQYF
TRBV2 | CASKSHEQYF
TRBV28 | CASSLDNRYNGRNEQFF
TRBV11-2 | CASKTPEGAIYEQYF
TRBV5-1 | CASSTTQGFNEQFF
TRBV12-3/TRBV12-4 | CASRRLAGGHGELFF
TRBV24-1 | CATSDSKGYLTGELFF
TRBV12-3/TRBV12-4 | CASSLRLAGASGQYF
TRBV6-1 | CASSLLADRGAGDTQYF
TRBV27 | CASSFPPSGTQYF
TRBV12-3/TRBV12-4 | CASTRTAPLNTEAFF
TRBV20-1 | CSARPWAGGRTDTQYF
TRBV7-9 | CASSLELAGEQYF
TRBV24-1 | CATGKWSGEQFF
TRBV15 | CATKRGYNEQFF
TRBV25-1 | CASRRGSSDEQYF
TRBV20-1 | CSASWGGAYNEQFF
TRBV27 | CASRRRGQGFYNSPLHF
TRBV9 | CASSVGYRVDEQFF
TRBV30 | CAWSGGTSSTDTQYF
TRBV27 | CASSFLATPYEQYF
TRBV29-1 | CSVGQVMNTEAFF
TRBV12-3/TRBV12-4 | CASTIHTGSGELFF
TRBV5-1 | CASRVSGGETQYF
TRBV3-1 | CASSQSDRLYEQYF
TRBV7-3 | CASKEGSHEQYF
TRBV4-1 | CASSQSGGGLGETQYF
TRBV7-9 | CASSLVAGLKNTEAFF
TRBV11-2 | CASSLEGSTWVETQYF
TRBV4-1 | CASSHATSSYEQYF
TRBV5-1 | CASRERGQPSSYEQYF
TRBV9 | CASSPILASYNEQFF
TRBV29-1 | CSVEGGGDYEQYF
TRBV7-9 | CASSLEGPRLAGGRYNEQFF
TRBV20-1 | CSAVHGTSGRNEQFF
TRBV5-5 | CASSFRETPPQETQYF
TRBV12-3/TRBV12-4 | CASSPLRVTEAFF